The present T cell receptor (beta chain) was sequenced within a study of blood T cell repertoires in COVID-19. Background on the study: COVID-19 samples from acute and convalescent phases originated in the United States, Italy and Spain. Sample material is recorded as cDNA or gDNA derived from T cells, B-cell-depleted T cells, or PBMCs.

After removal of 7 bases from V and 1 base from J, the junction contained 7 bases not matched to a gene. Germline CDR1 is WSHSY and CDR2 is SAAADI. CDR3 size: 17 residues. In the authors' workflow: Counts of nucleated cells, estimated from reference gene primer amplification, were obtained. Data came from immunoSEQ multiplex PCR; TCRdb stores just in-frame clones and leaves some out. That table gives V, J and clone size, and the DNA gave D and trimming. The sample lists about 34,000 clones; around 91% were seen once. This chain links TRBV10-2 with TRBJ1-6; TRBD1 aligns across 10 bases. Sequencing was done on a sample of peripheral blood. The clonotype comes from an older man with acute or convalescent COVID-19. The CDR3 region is CASTQPGQGSYNSPLHF. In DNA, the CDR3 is TGCGCCAGCACCCAACCGGGACAGGGGTCCTATAATTCACCCCTCCACTTT.